This TCR beta chain was recovered during a study of blood T cell repertoires in COVID-19. Study overall: The origin of the acute and convalescent COVID-19 samples was the United States, Italy and Spain.

Original handling: Estimation of nucleated cell counts relied on the amplification of reference gene primers. The method was immunoSEQ multiplex PCR; TCRdb's version includes in-frame clones alone and lacks a portion of them. V and J calls and clone size follow that table, whereas D and trimming were derived from the DNA. The table records about 290,000 clones, about 89% of them present only once. This CDR3 has 19 residues. The germline V gene has CDR1 LGHNA and CDR2 YNFKEQ. V was clipped by 4 bases and J by 5 bases, with 27 bases between them. This clone appeared a single time. Sequenced: PBMCs or T cells enriched from blood (not recorded which). This TCR came from a woman between 40 and 55 years old who had recovered from COVID-19. This sequence joins TRBV4-2 and TRBJ2-1; D may be TRBD1 (5 bases). In nucleotides, the CDR3 is TGTGCCAGCAGCCGCGGTCGGCAGGGTGCGGTTTCCAAGAACAATGAGCAGTTCTTC. It specifies CASSRGRQGAVSKNNEQFF.